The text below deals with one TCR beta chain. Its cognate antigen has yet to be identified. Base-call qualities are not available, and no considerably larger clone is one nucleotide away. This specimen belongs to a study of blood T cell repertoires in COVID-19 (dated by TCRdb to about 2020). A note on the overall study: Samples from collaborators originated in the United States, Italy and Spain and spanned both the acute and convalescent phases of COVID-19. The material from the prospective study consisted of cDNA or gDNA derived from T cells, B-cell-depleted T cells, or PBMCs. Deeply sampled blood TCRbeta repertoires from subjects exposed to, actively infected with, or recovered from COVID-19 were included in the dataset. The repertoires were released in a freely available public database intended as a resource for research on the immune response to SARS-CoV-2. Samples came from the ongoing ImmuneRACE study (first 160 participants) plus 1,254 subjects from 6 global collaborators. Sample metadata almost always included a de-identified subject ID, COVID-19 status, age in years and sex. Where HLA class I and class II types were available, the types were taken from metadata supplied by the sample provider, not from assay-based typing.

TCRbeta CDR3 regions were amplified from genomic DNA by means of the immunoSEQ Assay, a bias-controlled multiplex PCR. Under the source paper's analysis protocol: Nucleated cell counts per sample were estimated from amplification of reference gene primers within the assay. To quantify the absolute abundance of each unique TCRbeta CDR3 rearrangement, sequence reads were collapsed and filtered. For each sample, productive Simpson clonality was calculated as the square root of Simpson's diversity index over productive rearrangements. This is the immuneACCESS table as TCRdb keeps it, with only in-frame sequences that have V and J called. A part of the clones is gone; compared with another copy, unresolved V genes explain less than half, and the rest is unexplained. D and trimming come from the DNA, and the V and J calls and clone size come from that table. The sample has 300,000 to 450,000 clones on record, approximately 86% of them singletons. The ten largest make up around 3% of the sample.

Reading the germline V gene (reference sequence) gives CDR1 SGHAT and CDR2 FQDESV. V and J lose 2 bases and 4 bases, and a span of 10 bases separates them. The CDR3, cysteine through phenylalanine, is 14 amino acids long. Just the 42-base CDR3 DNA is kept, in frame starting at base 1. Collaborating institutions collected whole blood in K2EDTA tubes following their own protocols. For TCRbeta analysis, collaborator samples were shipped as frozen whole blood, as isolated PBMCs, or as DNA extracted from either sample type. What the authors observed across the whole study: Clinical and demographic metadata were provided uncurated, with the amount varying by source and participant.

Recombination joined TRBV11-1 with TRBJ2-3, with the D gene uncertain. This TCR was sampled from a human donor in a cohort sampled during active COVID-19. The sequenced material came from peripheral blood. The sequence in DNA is TGTGCCAGCAGCTTAATAGTGAAGCCAGATACGCAGTATTTT. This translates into CASSLIVKPDTQYF.